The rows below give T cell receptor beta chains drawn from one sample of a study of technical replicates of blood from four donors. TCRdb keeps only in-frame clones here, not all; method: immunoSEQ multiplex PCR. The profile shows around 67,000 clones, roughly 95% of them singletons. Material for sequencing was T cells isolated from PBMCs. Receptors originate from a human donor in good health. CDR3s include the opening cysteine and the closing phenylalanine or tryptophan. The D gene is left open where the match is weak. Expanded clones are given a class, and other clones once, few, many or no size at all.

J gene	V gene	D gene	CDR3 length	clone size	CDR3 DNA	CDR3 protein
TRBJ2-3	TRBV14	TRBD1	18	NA	TGTGCCAGCAGCTCGCCCCCCACCGGGACAGGGACCCTTGATACGCAGTATTTT	CASSSPPTGTGTLDTQYF
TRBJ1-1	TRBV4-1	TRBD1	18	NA	TGCGCCAGCAGCCAAGGGTGGGGACAGGGGGCGCCGGGCACTGAAGCTTTCTTT	CASSQGWGQGAPGTEAFF
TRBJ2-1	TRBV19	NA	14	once	TGTGCCAGTAGTCGGAAGGGAGGATACAATGAGCAGTTCTTC	CASSRKGGYNEQFF
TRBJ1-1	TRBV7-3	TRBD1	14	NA	TGTGCCAGCAGCAGACAGGGTAAACCTTATGAAGCTTTCTTT	CASSRQGKPYEAFF
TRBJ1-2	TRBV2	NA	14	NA	TGTGCCAGCAGAGACGGACAGATCAACTATGGCTACACCTTC	CASRDGQINYGYTF
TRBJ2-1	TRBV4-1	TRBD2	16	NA	TGCGCCAGCAGCCCTACACCGTACGGGAGGTCCAATGAGCAGTTCTTC	CASSPTPYGRSNEQFF
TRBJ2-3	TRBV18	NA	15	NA	TGTGCCAGCTCACCACAAAGCGGCCGGTCAGATACGCAGTATTTT	CASSPQSGRSDTQYF
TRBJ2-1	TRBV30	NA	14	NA	TGTGCCTGGACCGGTGGAGTCCCGTATTCGGAGCAGTTCTTC	CAWTGGVPYSEQFF
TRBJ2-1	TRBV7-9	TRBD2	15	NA	TGTGCCAGCAGCTTCAGACTAGCGAGAAACAATGAGCAGTTCTTC	CASSFRLARNNEQFF
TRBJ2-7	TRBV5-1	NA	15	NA	TGCGCCAGCAGCGGGGGGGGACAGGCCTCCTACGAGCAGTACTTC	CASSGGGQASYEQYF
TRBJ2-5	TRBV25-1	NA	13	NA	TGTGCCAGCAGCAGGGACACCGGAGAGACCCAGTACTTC	CASSRDTGETQYF
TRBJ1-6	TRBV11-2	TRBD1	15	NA	TGTGCCAGCAGCTTACATGGGACAGGAGATTCACCCCTCCACTTT	CASSLHGTGDSPLHF
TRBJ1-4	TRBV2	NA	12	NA	TGTGCCAGCAGTGAAAGGGGGTTGGAACTGTTTTTT	CASSERGLELFF
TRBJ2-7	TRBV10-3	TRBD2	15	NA	TGTGCCATCAGGGGCGGACTAGCGGGGACCTACGAGCAGTACTTC	CAIRGGLAGTYEQYF
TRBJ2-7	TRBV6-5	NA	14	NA	TGTGCCAGCAGTTACGAAGAGGAAACCTACGAGCAGTACTTC	CASSYEEETYEQYF
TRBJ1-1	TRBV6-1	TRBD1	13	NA	TGTGCCAGCAGTAAGACAGGGGCCGGTGAAGCTTTCTTT	CASSKTGAGEAFF
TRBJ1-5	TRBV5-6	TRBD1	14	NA	TGTGCCAGCAGCTTAGGACAGGGGGGTCAGCCCCAGCATTTT	CASSLGQGGQPQHF
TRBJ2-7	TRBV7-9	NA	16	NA	TGTGCCAGCAGCTTAGCGCCACCAGGGGGGCTCTACGAGCAGTACTTC	CASSLAPPGGLYEQYF
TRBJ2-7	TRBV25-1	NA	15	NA	TGTGCCAGCAGTGACCTAAGGCGGAGGAGCTACGAGCAGTACTTC	CASSDLRRRSYEQYF
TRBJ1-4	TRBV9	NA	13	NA	TGTGCCAGCAGCGTAGGTCCGGGGGAAAAACTGTTTTTT	CASSVGPGEKLFF
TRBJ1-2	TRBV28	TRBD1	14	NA	TGTGCCAGCAGTTTGAACAGGGGTCTCTATGGCTACACCTTC	CASSLNRGLYGYTF
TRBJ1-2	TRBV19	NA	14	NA	TGTGCCAGTAGTATACCCGGTGTTCGTTATGGCTACACCTTC	CASSIPGVRYGYTF
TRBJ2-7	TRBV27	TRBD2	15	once	TGTGCCAGCAGTTTAACGACTAGCGGGTCCTACGAGCAGTACTTC	CASSLTTSGSYEQYF
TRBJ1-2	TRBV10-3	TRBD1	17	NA	TGTGCCATCAGTGGTAATTGGGTTAGGGACAGGGTAGGCGGCTACACCTTC	CAISGNWVRDRVGGYTF
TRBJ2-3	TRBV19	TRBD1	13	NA	TGTGCCAGTTCCGACAGGGGTACAGATACGCAGTATTTT	CASSDRGTDTQYF
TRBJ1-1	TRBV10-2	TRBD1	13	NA	TGCGCCAGCAGTTCACCAGGGGGCACTGAAGCTTTCTTT	CASSSPGGTEAFF
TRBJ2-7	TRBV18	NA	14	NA	TGTGCCAGCTCATCAGGACAGTTGCCCTACGAGCAGTACTTC	CASSSGQLPYEQYF
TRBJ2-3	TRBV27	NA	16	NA	TGTGCCAGCAGTTCTCCATACAGGGAACACACAGATACGCAGTATTTT	CASSSPYREHTDTQYF
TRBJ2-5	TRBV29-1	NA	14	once	TGCAGCGTTGGAGGGGGGGGAACCCAAGAGACCCAGTACTTC	CSVGGGGTQETQYF
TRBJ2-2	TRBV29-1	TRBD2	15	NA	TGCAGCGTTGCACTAGCGGGAACGAACACCGGGGAGCTGTTTTTT	CSVALAGTNTGELFF
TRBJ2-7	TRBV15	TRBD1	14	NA	TGTGCCACCAGCAGTGGACAGGGTCCCTACGAGCAGTACTTC	CATSSGQGPYEQYF
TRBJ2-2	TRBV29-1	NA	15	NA	TGCAGCGCCCGGCGGGGCAGGAGTGCCACCGGGGAGCTGTTTTTT	CSARRGRSATGELFF
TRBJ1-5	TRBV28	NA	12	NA	TGTGCCAGCTATAAGCGAAATCAGCCCCAGCATTTT	CASYKRNQPQHF
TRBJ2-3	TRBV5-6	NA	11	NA	TGTGCCAGCAGCCTTAGAGATACGCAGTATTTT	CASSLRDTQYF
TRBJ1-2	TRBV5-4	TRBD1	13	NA	TGTGCCAGCAGGCGGACAGGGGGCACTGGCTACACCTTC	CASRRTGGTGYTF
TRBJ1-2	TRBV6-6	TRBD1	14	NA	TGTGCCAGCAGTAACACAGGGGTCCTCGATGGCTACACCTTC	CASSNTGVLDGYTF
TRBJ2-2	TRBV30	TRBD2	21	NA	TGTGCCTACATAGCTTGGGGACTAGCGGGGGCAAACAAAATAGTACCAGGGGAGCTGTTTTTT	CAYIAWGLAGANKIVPGELFF
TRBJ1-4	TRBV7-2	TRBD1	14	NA	TGTGCCAGCAGCTCCAGACAGGGGCTGACACTCCTGTTTTTT	CASSSRQGLTLLFF
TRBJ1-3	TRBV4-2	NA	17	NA	TGTGCCAGCAGCCAAGGTCGAAGGGGCATGTCTGGAAACACCATATATTTT	CASSQGRRGMSGNTIYF
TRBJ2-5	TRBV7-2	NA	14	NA	TGTGCCAGCACCCACCCTCAGGGCTTTAGGACCCAGTACTTC	CASTHPQGFRTQYF
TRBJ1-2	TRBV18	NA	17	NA	TGTGCCAGCTCACCCGGGCCCCGGACAGCCTCTAACTATGGCTACACCTTC	CASSPGPRTASNYGYTF
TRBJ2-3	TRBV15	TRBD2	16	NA	TGTGCCACCAGCAGAGGGCTAGCGGGGATGATGGATACGCAGTATTTT	CATSRGLAGMMDTQYF
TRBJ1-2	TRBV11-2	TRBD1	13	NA	TGTGCCAGCAGCCTCGACAGGGTCTATGGCTACACCTTC	CASSLDRVYGYTF
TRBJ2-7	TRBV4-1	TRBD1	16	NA	TGCGCCAGCAGCCAAGAAGGAGGGACAGGGAAAGCCGAGCAGTACTTC	CASSQEGGTGKAEQYF
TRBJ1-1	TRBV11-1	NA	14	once	TGTGCCAGCAGCTTAGGGGGCAAGAACACTGAAGCTTTCTTT	CASSLGGKNTEAFF
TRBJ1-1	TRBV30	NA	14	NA	TGTGCCTGTTCGAAGGGCAGGGATAGCACTGAAGCTTTCTTT	CACSKGRDSTEAFF
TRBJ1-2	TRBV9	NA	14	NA	TGTGCCAGCAGCGTACAGGGTGGGAACTATGGCTACACCTTC	CASSVQGGNYGYTF
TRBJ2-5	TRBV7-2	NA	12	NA	TGTGCCAGCAGCTCCCCAGGGGAGACCCAGTACTTC	CASSSPGETQYF
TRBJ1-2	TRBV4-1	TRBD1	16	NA	TGCGCCAGCAGCCATTCAACAGGGGGCTTAAACTATGGCTACACCTTC	CASSHSTGGLNYGYTF
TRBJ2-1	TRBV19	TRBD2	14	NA	TGTGCCACGAAGACTAGCGGATCCTACAATGAGCAGTTCTTC	CATKTSGSYNEQFF